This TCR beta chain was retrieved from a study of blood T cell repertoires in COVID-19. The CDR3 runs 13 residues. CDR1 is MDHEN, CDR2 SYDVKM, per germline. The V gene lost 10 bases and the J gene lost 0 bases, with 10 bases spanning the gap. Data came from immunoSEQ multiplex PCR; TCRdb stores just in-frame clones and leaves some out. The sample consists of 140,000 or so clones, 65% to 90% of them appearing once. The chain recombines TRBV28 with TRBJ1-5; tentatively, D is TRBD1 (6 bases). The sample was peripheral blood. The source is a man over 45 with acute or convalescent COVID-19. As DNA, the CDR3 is TGTGCCACACGAGGGGGTAGCAATCAGCCCCAGCATTTT. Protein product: CATRGGSNQPQHF.